Sequencing of this TCR beta chain was carried out in a study of control samples from healthy donors and cancer patients. This clone occurred a few times. TCRdb keeps only in-frame clones here, not all; method: immunoSEQ multiplex PCR. The sample lists about 170,000 clones, 91% seen once, with around 1.5% in the top ten. With 8 bases clipped from V and 7 bases from J, the junction kept 5 bases outside the gene matches. The CDR3 spans 14 residues. Germline loops: CDR1 KGHSH, CDR2 LQKENI. This receptor was taken from a woman aged 30 to 39 in good health. The chain combines TRBV18 with TRBJ1-6, with 10 nucleotides matching TRBD1. Sequencing was carried out using blood. CDR3 region: CASKTGGGNSPLHF. In DNA, the CDR3 is TGTGCCAGCAAGACAGGGGGCGGGAATTCACCCCTCCACTTT.